This TCR beta chain was sequenced for a study of blood T cell repertoires in COVID-19. Per the authors' pipeline: Reference gene primers were amplified, and this amplification served to estimate nucleated cell counts. The protocol was immunoSEQ multiplex PCR, while the TCRdb copy is restricted to in-frame clones and leaves out a portion. V, J and clone size are taken as reported in that table, and D and trimming were inferred from the DNA itself. The repertoire has about 32,000 clones, 80% to 90% of them found once; the top ten carry roughly 5%. Material for sequencing was peripheral blood. The clonotype originates from a woman in her 70s with active COVID-19.

CDR3 residues: CASSPAGPYEQYF. CDR3 DNA: TGTGCCAGCAGCCCAGCGGGCCCCTACGAGCAGTACTTC. J is TRBJ2-7 and V is TRBV27; TRBD2 is a possible D gene (6 bases). V dropped 6 bases and J dropped 2 bases, with 11 bases sitting between them. The CDR3 runs 13 residues. Germline V gene data show CDR1 as MNHEY and CDR2 as SMNVEV (reference sequence).